This TCR beta chain was observed in a study of control samples from healthy donors and cancer patients. Some clones are missing from TCRdb's copy, which holds only in-frame ones; the method was immunoSEQ multiplex PCR. The sample holds about 130,000 clones; approximately 94% are singletons and the top ten take about 1.5%. This sequence was found in a man between 45 and 60 years old with head and neck cancer. Sequenced sample: PBMCs.

CDR3 protein: CASTPSTGANVLTF. DNA of the CDR3: TGTGCCAGTACTCCCAGCACTGGGGCCAACGTCCTGACTTTC. This sequence joins TRBV19 and TRBJ2-6; D gene uncertain. The CDR3 consists of 14 residues. Trimming removed 7 bases at V and 2 bases at J, with 9 bases between. Germline CDR1 and CDR2: LNHDA and SQIVND (reference sequence). Looking up the rest from reference TRBV19 and TRBJ2-6 gives the full variable domain: DGGITQSPKYLFRKEGQNVTLSCEQNLNHDAMYWYRQDPGQGLRLIYYSQIVNDFQKGDIAEGYSVSREKKESFPLTVTSAQKNPTAFYLCASTPSTGANVLTFGAGSRLTVL.